This passage covers 20 T cell receptor beta chains from one sample sequenced in a study of blood T cell repertoires in COVID-19. Generated by immunoSEQ multiplex PCR, the TCRdb table keeps only in-frame clones and is missing some. In the table there are around 130,000 clones, approximately 85% of which are singletons. Sequences were obtained from peripheral blood. All receptors come from a man aged 50 or older with acute or convalescent COVID-19.

The rearrangement joins TRBV14 to TRBJ2-3; D is perhaps TRBD2 (5 bases). The germline V and J ends were trimmed by 0 bases and 4 bases, with 8 bases remaining between them. CDR1 and CDR2 (germline): SGHDN, FVKESK. This CDR3 has 14 amino acids. Here the CDR3 DNA reads TGTGCCAGCAGCCAAGAAGCGGTCGCAGATACGCAGTATTTT. It encodes CASSQEAVADTQYF.

The chain is built from TRBV25-1 and TRBJ2-1, with 10 nucleotides matching TRBD2. V trimming: 1 base; J trimming: 8 bases; junction bases outside the gene matches: 5. The CDR3 is 15 amino acids. CDR1 and CDR2 from the germline V gene are MGHDK and SYGVNS. In DNA, the CDR3 is TGTGCCAGCAGTGAATGGGGGACTAGCGTGGATGAGCAGTTCTTC. As protein: CASSEWGTSVDEQFF.

The chain is built from TRBV11-3 and TRBJ1-2, with 8 nucleotides matching TRBD1. Trimming cost V 5 bases and J 4 bases; bases outside gene matches: 6. From germline, CDR1 is SGHNT and CDR2 YENEEA. The length of the CDR3 is 14 residues. The CDR3 sequence: CASSPRQGTYGYTF. CDR3 sequence (DNA): TGTGCCAGCAGCCCTAGACAGGGGACCTATGGCTACACCTTC. Full variable domain (missing parts from reference TRBV11-3 and TRBJ1-2): EAGVVQSPRYKIIEKKQPVAFWCNPISGHNTLYWYLQNLGQGPELLIRYENEEAVDDSQLPKDRFSAERLKGVDSTLKIQPAELGDSAVYLCASSPRQGTYGYTFGSGTRLTVV.

The chain couples TRBV6-5 to TRBJ2-6, with D maybe TRBD2 (6 bases). Germline CDR1 reads MNHEY; CDR2 reads SVGAGI. Trimming took off 6 bases at V and 0 bases at J, with 9 bases between the two ends. This CDR3 comprises 15 residues. The CDR3 DNA follows: TGTGCCAGCAGGGGAGGTACCTCTGGGGCCAACGTCCTGACTTTC. This codes for CASRGGTSGANVLTF.

The table lists this clone with a few counts. The chain recombines TRBV28 with TRBJ1-2; possibly TRBD1 for D (5 bases). The germline gives CDR1 MDHEN, CDR2 SYDVKM. Trimming left V 4 bases short and J 5 bases short, with 8 bases between. The CDR3 length is 12 residues. The CDR3 loop reads CASSSRQYGYTF. The CDR3 DNA reads TGTGCCAGCAGTTCCCGACAGTATGGCTACACCTTC.

The V gene is TRBV19, the J gene TRBJ1-5; no reliable D call. CDR1 LNHDA and CDR2 SQIVND come from the germline V gene (reference sequence). The V end was cut by 7 bases, the J end by 3 bases, with 13 bases between. This CDR3 contains 14 residues. The CDR3 reads CASNLESYNQPQHF. CDR3 nucleotide sequence: TGTGCCAGTAACCTAGAGTCTTACAATCAGCCCCAGCATTTT.

The rearrangement links TRBV19 to TRBJ1-4; 7 bases match TRBD1. The CDR3 is made up of 14 amino acids. From germline, CDR1 is LNHDA and CDR2 SQIVND (reference sequence). V shed 7 bases and J 8 bases; nucleotides not matched to a gene: 10. The DNA of the CDR3 is TGTGCCAGTACATCAGACAGGGTCAAAGAAAAACTGTTTTTT. The encoded protein is CASTSDRVKEKLFF.

The J gene is TRBJ2-7, the V gene TRBV9; possibly TRBD1 for D (6 bases). Germline V CDR1 and CDR2: SGDLS, YYNGEE. The CDR3 consists of 15 residues. Trimming shortened V by 0 bases and J by 6 bases, and 16 bases separated the two germline ends. CDR3 protein: CASSVDPGQMGEQYF. CDR3 sequence (DNA): TGTGCCAGCAGCGTAGATCCGGGACAAATGGGCGAGCAGTACTTC.

The chain carries TRBV15 and TRBJ2-7; 10 bases align to TRBD2. In germline, CDR1 is LNHNV, CDR2 YYDKDF (reference sequence). With 3 bases clipped from V and 4 bases from J, the junction kept 6 bases outside the gene matches. This CDR3 is built from 15 residues. For the CDR3, the DNA is TGTGCCACCAGCAGGTACGGGACTAGCGTTTACGAGCAGTACTTC. Its protein is CATSRYGTSVYEQYF.

Comment on this clone: At one of its ends the junction is not consistent with the germline gene, which may arise from a read error. The chain recombines TRBV5-5 with TRBJ2-3, with no clear D. The CDR3 consists of 14 residues. Germline CDR1 and CDR2: SGHKS and YYEKEE (reference sequence). The CDR3, as DNA: TGTGCCAGCAGTTTGGGTCCTTTTACAGATACGCAGTATTTT. Its protein product is CASSLGPFTDTQYF. Filled out from reference TRBV5-5 and TRBJ2-3, the complete variable domain reads DAGVTQSPTHLIKTRGQQVTLRCSPISGHKSVSWYQQVLGQGPQFIFQYYEKEERGRGNFPDRFSARQFPNYSSELNVNALLLGDSALYLCASSLGPFTDTQYFGPGTRLTVL.

J is TRBJ2-5 and V is TRBV5-4; D remains ambiguous. Germline lookup yields CDR1 SGHNT and CDR2 YYREEE (reference sequence). The V end was cut by 6 bases, the J end by 5 bases, with 8 bases between. This CDR3 comprises 11 residues. The CDR3 sequence: CASNFRETQYF. The CDR3 DNA reads as TGTGCCAGCAACTTCCGGGAGACCCAGTACTTC.

This sequence joins TRBV2 and TRBJ2-5, with D possibly matching TRBD1 (7 bases). CDR1 and CDR2 from the germline V gene are SNHLY and FYNNEI. V was shortened by 6 bases and J by 1 base, with 12 bases between the two germline ends. This CDR3 contains 14 residues. This CDR3 reads CASSGTAGQETQYF. DNA for the CDR3: TGTGCCAGCAGCGGGACAGCGGGCCAAGAGACCCAGTACTTC. The full variable domain, completed using reference TRBV2 and TRBJ2-5, is EPEVTQTPSHQVTQMGQEVILRCVPISNHLYFYWYRQILGQKVEFLVSFYNNEISEKSEIFDDQFSVERPDGSNFTLKIRSTKLEDSAMYFCASSGTAGQETQYFGPGTRLLVL.

V usage is TRBV5-6 and J usage is TRBJ1-3, with 8 positions matching TRBD1. After removal of 3 bases from V and 4 bases from J, the junction contained 0 bases not matched to a gene. The germline V gene encodes CDR1 SGHDT and CDR2 YYEEEE. The CDR3 totals 13 residues. The CDR3 here is CASSWDRGNTIYF. The CDR3 DNA is TGTGCCAGCAGCTGGGACAGGGGAAACACCATATATTTT.

V and J are TRBV7-3 and TRBJ2-1; D is possibly TRBD1 (6 bases). Germline loops: CDR1 SGHTA, CDR2 FQGTGA. The CDR3 has 16 residues. Trimming pared 1 base from V and 0 bases from J, leaving 10 bases between. This CDR3 is CASSLKGTSSYNEQFF. The CDR3 nucleotides are TGTGCCAGCAGCTTAAAGGGGACAAGCTCCTACAATGAGCAGTTCTTC.

The chain has TRBV7-2 and TRBJ1-6, with D unresolved. Trimming cost V 3 bases and J 0 bases, with 9 bases left between them. The germline V gene has CDR1 SGHTA and CDR2 FQGNSA. This CDR3 region has 16 residues. The CDR3 loop reads CASSFRPSSYNSPLHF. For the CDR3, the DNA is TGTGCCAGCAGCTTTAGGCCTAGCTCCTATAATTCACCCCTCCACTTT.

The chain joins TRBV5-8 to TRBJ2-1, with a tentative D call TRBD2 (5 bases). CDR1 and CDR2 from the germline V gene are SGHTS and YDEGEE. Trimming removed 4 bases at V and 9 bases at J, with 17 bases between. The CDR3 is 14 amino acids. In DNA form, the CDR3 reads TGTGCCAGCAGCCTTTTAGGAGCGGACCTTGAGCAGTTCTTC. It encodes CASSLLGADLEQFF.

The J gene is TRBJ2-4, the V gene TRBV9; the match to TRBD1 covers 11 bases. The germline V gene encodes CDR1 SGDLS and CDR2 YYNGEE. The junction had 5 bases not matched to a gene; V was cut back by 4 bases and J by 8 bases. The CDR3 loop spans 14 amino acids. The CDR3 DNA reads TGTGCCAGCAGCATCGGACAGGGGGCAGACATTCAGTACTTC. The encoded protein is CASSIGQGADIQYF. Based on the CDR3 plus reference TRBV9 and TRBJ2-4, the full variable domain is DSGVTQTPKHLITATGQRVTLRCSPRSGDLSVYWYQQSLDQGLQFLIQYYNGEERAKGNILERFSAQQFPDLHSELNLSSLELGDSALYFCASSIGQGADIQYFGAGTRLSVL.

This sequence joins TRBV6-1 and TRBJ1-2; 8 nucleotides align to TRBD1. CDR1 is MNHNS, CDR2 SASEGT, per germline. This CDR3 is 15 amino acids long. V shed 2 bases, J shed 4 bases, and the junction held 6 bases outside the gene matches. DNA for the CDR3: TGTGCCAGCAGTGAATCTACAGGGGGGAGCTATGGCTACACCTTC. It encodes CASSESTGGSYGYTF.

V gene TRBV5-1 combines with J gene TRBJ2-6; D perhaps matches TRBD1 (6 bases). Germline V gives CDR1 SGHRS, CDR2 YFSETQ. The V end was cut by 4 bases, the J end by 4 bases, with 15 bases between. The CDR3 is 16 residues long. CDR3 DNA: TGCGCCAGCAGCCCCTCAGGGGCGCGCGGGGCCAACGTCCTGACTTTC. This codes for CASSPSGARGANVLTF. The whole variable domain, filled in from reference TRBV5-1 and TRBJ2-6, reads KAGVTQTPRYLIKTRGQQVTLSCSPISGHRSVSWYQQTPGQGLQFLFEYFSETQRNKGNFPGRFSGRQFSNSRSEMNVSTLELGDSALYLCASSPSGARGANVLTFGAGSRLTVL.

This sequence joins TRBV7-2 and TRBJ1-2, with 7 nucleotides matching TRBD1. Germline V CDR1 and CDR2: SGHTA, FQGNSA. J was trimmed by 0 bases and V by 4 bases; bases with no gene match: 5. The CDR3 extends over 15 amino acids. CDR3 loop: CASSYYRGANYGYTF. The CDR3 bases are TGTGCCAGCAGCTACTACAGGGGAGCTAACTATGGCTACACCTTC.